One sample yielded the 5 T cell receptor beta chains listed below, sequenced in a study of blood T cells in healthy people across ages. Combining a sample-barcoded 5' primer with a J-beta primer mix, a second PCR ran for roughly 7 to 12 cycles. TCRdb re-called the 5' RACE reads through MiXCR, storing one row per CDR3 protein. The repertoire holds 1.4 million or so distinct CDR3 sequences, with 35% to 45% as singletons. Sequenced sample: blood. The receptors were sampled from a woman aged 18 to 35 in good health.

V is TRBV5-4 and J is TRBJ2-1; perhaps TRBD2 as D (5 bases). The V gene lost 4 bases and the J gene lost 7 bases, with 15 bases spanning the gap. The CDR3 sequence is 14 residues long. Germline-derived CDR1 and CDR2 are SGHNT and YYREEE (reference sequence). This chain's CDR3 is CASSVGLAENEQFF. The CDR3 DNA reads TGTGCCAGCAGCGTAGGGCTAGCAGAGAATGAGCAGTTCTTC.

This clonotype was counted a few times. Given a much more abundant clone one base away, this may be a read error. The chain employs TRBV7-3 and TRBJ2-1; the D is unclear. The CDR3 spans 11 residues. The V and J ends lost 2 bases and 8 bases respectively, with 4 bases between them. In germline, CDR1 is SGHTA, CDR2 FQGTGA. The CDR3 DNA sequence: TGTGCCAGCAGCTTACACGATGAGCAGTTCTTC. Its translation is CASSLHDEQFF.

This clonotype was recorded at least ten times. The CDR3 DNA reads as TGTGCCAGCAGCGTAGAAGCTAACTATGGCTACACCTTC. It translates to CASSVEANYGYTF. This chain joins TRBV9 and TRBJ1-2, with D unresolved. The CDR3 sequence is 13 residues long. V was pared by 0 bases and J by 0 bases, with 3 bases between. Germline V lookup: CDR1 SGDLS, CDR2 YYNGEE.

V and J are TRBV7-2 and TRBJ1-1; D call uncertain. Trimming pared 4 bases from V and 4 bases from J, leaving 7 bases between. Germline CDR1 reads SGHTA; CDR2 reads FQGNSA. The CDR3 runs 12 residues. The CDR3 loop reads CASSWLTTEAFF. CDR3 DNA: TGTGCCAGCAGCTGGCTGACCACTGAAGCTTTCTTT.

The chain has TRBV21-1 and TRBJ2-1; the table names TRBD2, a call not compared with the DNA. TRBV21-1 is a pseudogene. The CDR3 consists of 19 residues. CDR3 sequence reads: CASSSGSTGTSGREGEQFF. CDR3 coding DNA: TGTGCCAGCAGCAGTGGTTCCACAGGGACTAGCGGGAGGGAGGGTGAGCAGTTCTTC.